This T cell receptor (beta chain) is drawn from a study of T-cell reconstitution after alpha-beta-depleted transplantation in children. Study-level results: Newly made T cells mostly supplied T-cell counts and diversity one year after transplant. As was reported, about two months after transplant, alpha-beta T cells came from several hundred expanded graft clones. Several patients had high TCRbeta diversity at day 60; it came from surviving recipient T cells and thymic progenitors.

This clonotype was found many times. Its target is unknown. The TCRbeta library incorporated unique molecular identifiers. TCRdb redid the calling of the PCR reads with MiXCR, one entry per CDR3 protein. The table lists about 110,000 distinct CDR3 sequences, approximately 10% of them singletons. The material was PBMCs, obtained before TCRalphabeta/CD19-depleted stem cell transplant. The sequence was collected from a boy between 2 and 15 years old with acute lymphoblastic leukemia, due to receive a stem cell transplant.

The CDR3: CASSAVRDTQYF. The DNA for the CDR3 is TGTGCCAGCAGCGCGGTGAGAGATACGCAGTATTTT. This rearrangement joins TRBV6-6 to TRBJ2-3, with no clear D. Germline V lookup: CDR1 MNHNY, CDR2 SVGAGI (reference sequence). V was trimmed by 6 bases and J by 5 bases, leaving 9 bases between them. The CDR3 has 12 residues.